The 7 T cell receptor beta chains presented below share a single source sample, sequenced in a study of spatial heterogeneity in lung cancer. As for time point: sample taken at primary tumor resection. The sequenced material consisted of unsorted whole RNA from tumor, nontumor lung or frozen PBMC. From the 5' RACE reads, TCRdb called clonotypes with MiXCR, one entry per CDR3 protein. The repertoire holds almost 75,000 distinct CDR3 sequences, with 13% as singletons. The input for sequencing was PBMCs, taken at surgery. The receptors were sampled from a male donor with early-stage non-small cell lung cancer.

This chain uses TRBV15 with TRBJ2-3; no definite D call. The CDR3 length is 12 residues. V was cut by 3 bases and J by 7 bases, with 8 bases left in between. CDR1 and CDR2 (germline): LNHNV, YYDKDF (reference sequence). The CDR3 reads CATSSPQNTQYF. The DNA for the CDR3 is TGTGCCACCAGCAGCCCTCAAAATACGCAGTATTTT.

This clonotype was picked up a small number of times. The rearrangement uses TRBV5-1 and TRBJ2-7; TRBD1 is a possible D gene (6 bases). CDR1 is SGHRS, CDR2 YFSETQ, per germline. V was trimmed by 2 bases and J by 5 bases, leaving 11 bases between them. The CDR3 has 13 residues. The CDR3 region is CASSFGRTDEQYF. CDR3 sequence (DNA): TGCGCCAGCAGCTTCGGGCGGACAGACGAGCAGTACTTC.

In its sample, this clonotype was seen a few times. The chain is built from TRBV5-1 and TRBJ2-1; D perhaps matches TRBD2 (5 bases). CDR3 size: 12 residues. Trimming stripped 0 bases from V and 9 bases from J, with 7 bases between. Germline V gives CDR1 SGHRS, CDR2 YFSETQ. The CDR3, as DNA: TGCGCCAGCAGCTTGGAGGCGGGTGAGCAGTTCTTC. Translation: CASSLEAGEQFF.

Of note for this clonotype: Germline and junction disagree at one end, which may indicate a read error. This chain links TRBV25-1 with TRBJ2-1, with 10 bases fitting TRBD1. The CDR3 sequence is 15 residues long. Germline V lookup: CDR1 MGHDK, CDR2 SYGVNS. CDR3 nucleotide sequence: TGTACCAGCAGTGCGACAGGGGGCGCCTACAATGAGCAGTTCTTC. Translation gives CTSSATGGAYNEQFF.

CDR3 sequence: CATSDRKNIQYF. CDR3 DNA: TGTGCCACCTCGGACAGGAAAAACATTCAGTACTTC. The rearrangement joins TRBV6-5 to TRBJ2-4, with 7 bases fitting TRBD1. The CDR3 is made up of 12 amino acids. V lost 10 bases and J lost 4; bases outside the gene matches: 4. Germline CDR1 reads MNHEY; CDR2 reads SVGAGI.

This clonotype came up a few times. This chain uses TRBV7-2 with TRBJ1-2, with TRBD1 identical over 8 bases. The ends lost 5 bases at V and 6 bases at J; junction bases unmatched: 8. CDR1 and CDR2 from the germline V gene are SGHTA and FQGNSA. The CDR3 spans 14 residues. The CDR3 region is CASSSGQGINGYTF. The CDR3 DNA sequence: TGTGCCAGCAGCAGCGGACAGGGCATCAATGGCTACACCTTC.

The V and J genes are TRBV5-4 and TRBJ2-7; possibly TRBD1 for D (6 bases). Trimming stripped 0 bases from V and 2 bases from J, with 15 bases between. Germline CDR1 SGHNT, CDR2 YYREEE (reference sequence). This CDR3 is built from 16 residues. CDR3: CASSLASGTTTYEQYF. Written as DNA, the CDR3 is TGTGCCAGCAGCTTGGCATCCGGGACAACTACCTACGAGCAGTACTTC.